Following are 14 T cell receptor beta chains from one sample sequenced in a study of read filtering for tumor transcriptome and immune sequencing. From roughly 390 ng of RNA, a library with molecular barcoded alpha/delta and beta/gamma adaptors was made. TCRdb independently ran MiXCR on the reads; one entry per CDR3 protein. The sample includes 13,000 to 15,000 distinct CDR3 sequences, roughly 20% seen only once; the top ten take around 82%. Sequencing was performed on a population of CD138-negative cells sorted from bone marrow. These receptors all stem from a donor at least 40 years old with multiple myeloma.

This clonotype was counted between two and nine times. V gene TRBV5-1 combines with J gene TRBJ2-5, with a tentative D call TRBD1 (6 bases). The CDR3 totals 14 residues. Germline CDR1 reads SGHRS; CDR2 reads YFSETQ. The V end was cut by 4 bases, the J end by 2 bases, with 12 bases between. The DNA of the CDR3 is TGCGCCAGCAGCCTTCGGACAGCACAAGAGACCCAGTACTTC. It is translated as CASSLRTAQETQYF. The full variable domain, with the rest looked up from reference TRBV5-1 and TRBJ2-5, is KAGVTQTPRYLIKTRGQQVTLSCSPISGHRSVSWYQQTPGQGLQFLFEYFSETQRNKGNFPGRFSGRQFSNSRSEMNVSTLELGDSALYLCASSLRTAQETQYFGPGTRLLVL.

The V call is TRBV20-1, the J call TRBJ1-3, with 9 bases lining up with TRBD1. After removal of 2 bases from V and 0 bases from J, the junction contained 11 bases not matched to a gene. Per the germline V gene, CDR1 is DFQATT and CDR2 is SNEGSKA (reference sequence). The CDR3 has 18 amino acids. In nucleotides, the CDR3 is TGCAGTGCTAGAACGAGAAGGACAGGGGCCAACTCTGGAAACACCATATATTTT. This codes for CSARTRRTGANSGNTIYF.

This clonotype showed up many times. The V gene is TRBV7-2, the J gene TRBJ2-3, with a tentative D call TRBD1 (5 bases). The CDR3 runs 14 residues. The germline gives CDR1 SGHTA, CDR2 FQGNSA. V lost 5 bases and J 0 bases, leaving 9 bases between the germline ends. CDR3 sequence reads: CASSTDRSTDTQYF. Written as DNA, the CDR3 is TGTGCCAGCAGCACTGACAGAAGCACAGATACGCAGTATTTT.

This clonotype was seen ten or more times. The chain employs TRBV7-9 and TRBJ2-2, with D tentatively TRBD2 (5 bases). From germline, CDR1 is SEHNR and CDR2 FQNEAQ (reference sequence). The V end lost 8 bases, the J end lost 2 bases, and 9 bases lay between the germline ends. The CDR3 is made up of 13 amino acids. CDR3 bases: TGTGCCAGCGGCGGGCCAAACACCGGGGAGCTGTTTTTT. It specifies CASGGPNTGELFF.

This clonotype was counted ten times or more. The chain combines TRBV27 with TRBJ2-1; 8 bases agree with TRBD2. V was pared by 6 bases and J by 12 bases, with 10 bases of the junction left unmatched. Per the germline V gene, CDR1 is MNHEY and CDR2 is SMNVEV (reference sequence). The CDR3 totals 13 residues. CDR3: CASSRGLDLMQFF. In nucleotides, the CDR3 is TGTGCCAGCAGCCGGGGACTAGATCTTATGCAGTTCTTC.

The genes are TRBV5-1 and TRBJ2-2, with TRBD2 identical over 9 bases. Germline CDR1 and CDR2: SGHRS and YFSETQ. Unmatched junction bases numbered 12, after V lost 4 bases and J lost 5 bases. The CDR3 covers 17 residues. The chain's CDR3 is CASSPRSASGITGELFF. The CDR3 coding sequence is TGCGCCAGCAGCCCCCGGTCGGCTAGCGGGATTACCGGGGAGCTGTTTTTT.

This clonotype was counted many times. The V and J genes are TRBV12-3 or TRBV12-4 and TRBJ2-3; 9 bases fit TRBD2. J lost 0 bases, V lost 6 bases, and 4 bases had no gene match. This CDR3 has 15 residues. In DNA form, the CDR3 reads TGTGCCAGCAGAGATCTAGCGGGGAGCACAGATACGCAGTATTTT. This encodes CASRDLAGSTDTQYF.

Concerning this clonotype itself: A much larger clone lies one base from this, so it may be a read error. This sequence joins TRBV4-1 and TRBJ2-5; D not certain. This CDR3 is built from 15 residues. Germline loops: CDR1 MGHRA, CDR2 YSYEKL. The V and J ends lost 4 bases and 7 bases respectively, with 19 bases between them. The CDR3 region has the DNA TGCGCCAGCAGCCCGATTCCGAAACGCATTTGGACCCAGTACTTC. Encoded protein: CASSPIPKRIWTQYF.

The chain carries TRBV5-1 and TRBJ2-7; D may be TRBD1 or TRBD2 (5 bases each). CDR1 and CDR2 from the germline V gene are SGHRS and YFSETQ. This CDR3 comprises 13 residues. V gave up 4 bases and J gave up 8 bases, with 16 bases separating them. The CDR3 nucleotides are TGCGCCAGCAGCCGGGACGGAACTTACAAGCAGTACTTC. This gives the protein CASSRDGTYKQYF.

V gene TRBV5-1 combines with J gene TRBJ2-3, with D perhaps matching TRBD2 (6 bases). This CDR3 has 17 amino acids. Germline values: CDR1 SGHRS, CDR2 YFSETQ. V was clipped by 0 bases and J by 2 bases, with 16 bases between them. DNA of the CDR3: TGCGCCAGCAGCTTGGACCCCCACGGGGGACTCACAGATACGCAGTATTTT. Protein sequence: CASSLDPHGGLTDTQYF.

This clonotype was counted many times. This sequence joins TRBV14 and TRBJ1-1; no reliable D call. The CDR3 spans 16 residues. The germline CDR1 and CDR2 sequences are SGHDN and FVKESK. V was clipped by 4 bases and J by 0 bases, with 15 bases between them. This CDR3 is CASSRAPSWVNTEAFF. The CDR3 DNA sequence: TGTGCCAGCAGCCGAGCCCCGAGCTGGGTGAACACTGAAGCTTTCTTT.

This clonotype was observed at least ten times. The chain joins TRBV7-9 to TRBJ1-1, with D maybe TRBD1 (5 bases). Trimming took off 5 bases at V and 0 bases at J, with 13 bases between the two ends. The length of the CDR3 is 15 residues. Germline V gives CDR1 SEHNR, CDR2 FQNEAQ (reference sequence). The CDR3 DNA is TGTGCCAGCAGCCCGGCAGGGCGACTGAACACTGAAGCTTTCTTT. Translating gives CASSPAGRLNTEAFF.

V and J are TRBV10-2 and TRBJ2-4, with D tentatively TRBD1 (6 bases). The CDR3 totals 14 residues. CDR1 WSHSY and CDR2 SAAADI come from the germline V gene. V lost 10 bases and J lost 1, with 14 bases in between. DNA of the CDR3: TGCGCCACCCAAGACCAGGGGGCCAAAAACATTCAGTACTTC. Its translation: CATQDQGAKNIQYF.

This clonotype was detected ten times or more. The CDR3 loop reads CASSPPGMNTEAFF. The CDR3 DNA reads TGTGCCAGCTCACCACCAGGAATGAACACTGAAGCTTTCTTT. The J gene is TRBJ1-1, the V gene TRBV18; D unresolved. V lost 0 bases to trimming and J lost 0 bases, with 5 bases between them. Germline V gene sequence: CDR1 KGHSH, CDR2 LQKENI. The CDR3 is 14 residues long.